This record covers a single T cell receptor (beta chain). This entry is derived from a study of cytomegalovirus exposure and HLA in healthy donors. Primers for the PCR totalled 60 Vbeta and 13 Jbeta. Method: immunoSEQ multiplex PCR; TCRdb's copy keeps in-frame clones and lacks some. This table has 200,000 or so clones, 78% appearing once. The sample consisted of PBMCs. The sequence came from a woman younger than 45 in good health and CMV-seropositive.

CDR3 protein: CASSPPTGWNTEAFF. The CDR3 nucleotides read TGTGCCAGCAGTCCCCCCACGGGTTGGAACACTGAAGCTTTCTTT. J is TRBJ1-1 and V is TRBV6-6; D is uncertain. V gave up 5 bases and J gave up 1 base, with 14 bases separating them. The CDR3 loop spans 15 amino acids. Germline loops: CDR1 MNHNY, CDR2 SVGAGI (reference sequence).